The TCR beta chain described here comes from a study of T cells in women clearing cervical HPV infection. For the study at large: Blood came at first lesion visit for cases, post-clearance for controls. General study results and limits: A classifier using richness and V gene abundances reached an AUC of more than 0.75. T-cell numbers per sample were unknown and may explain richness differences.

In germline, CDR1 is LNHDA, CDR2 SQIVND (reference sequence). The CDR3 is 15 amino acids. With 5 bases clipped from V and 3 bases from J, the junction kept 5 bases outside the gene matches. Regarding this clone: Its antigen is not known. Sequencing ends 3 residues short of the CDR3 end; the germline J gene provides the rest.

Average input was approximately 1.3 ug genomic DNA for immunoSEQ TCR beta CDR3 amplification. Profiling relied on immunoSEQ multiplex PCR, and the TCRdb table lists in-frame clones only, not all of them. The repertoire table contains tens of thousands of clones. The TCR comes from a woman aged 18-69 years with a cervical HPV16 infection that either progressed to CIN3+ or cleared (not recorded which). Sequencing used blood buffy coat. The rearrangement uses TRBV19 and TRBJ2-3; TRBD1 agrees at 10 bases. CDR3 DNA (partial): TGTGCCAGTAGTTGGACAGGGGGAAAAACAGATACG. It codes for CASSWTGGKTDT. The complete CDR3 sequence is CASSWTGGKTDTQYF.